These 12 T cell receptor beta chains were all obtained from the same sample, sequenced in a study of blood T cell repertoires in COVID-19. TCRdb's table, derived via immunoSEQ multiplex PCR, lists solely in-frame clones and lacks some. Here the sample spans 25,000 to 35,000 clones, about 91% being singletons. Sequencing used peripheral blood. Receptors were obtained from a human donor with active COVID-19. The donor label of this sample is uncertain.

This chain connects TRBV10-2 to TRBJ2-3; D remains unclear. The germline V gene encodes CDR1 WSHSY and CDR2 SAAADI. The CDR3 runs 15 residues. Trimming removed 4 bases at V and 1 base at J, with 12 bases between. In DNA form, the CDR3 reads TGCGCCAGCAGTGGACGGGTTCACCGCACAGATACGCAGTATTTT. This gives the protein CASSGRVHRTDTQYF.

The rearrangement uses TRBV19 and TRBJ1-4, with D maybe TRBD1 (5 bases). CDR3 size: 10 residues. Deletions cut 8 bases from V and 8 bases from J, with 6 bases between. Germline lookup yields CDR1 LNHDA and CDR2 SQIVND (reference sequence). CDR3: CASGGEKLFF. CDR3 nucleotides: TGTGCCAGTGGGGGGGAAAAACTGTTTTTT.

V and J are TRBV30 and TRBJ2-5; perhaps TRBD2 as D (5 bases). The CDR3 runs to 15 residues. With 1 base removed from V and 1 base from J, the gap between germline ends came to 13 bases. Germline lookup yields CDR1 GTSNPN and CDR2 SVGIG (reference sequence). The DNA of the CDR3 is TGTGCCTGGAGTGGAATCTGGACTGCCCAAGAGACCCAGTACTTC. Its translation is CAWSGIWTAQETQYF.

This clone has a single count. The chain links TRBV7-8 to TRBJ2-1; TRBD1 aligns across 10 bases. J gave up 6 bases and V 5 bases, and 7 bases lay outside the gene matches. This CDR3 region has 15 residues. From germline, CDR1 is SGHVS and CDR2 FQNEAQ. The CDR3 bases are TGTGCCAGCAGCATCCGGGACAGGGGCACCAATGAGCAGTTCTTC. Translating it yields CASSIRDRGTNEQFF.

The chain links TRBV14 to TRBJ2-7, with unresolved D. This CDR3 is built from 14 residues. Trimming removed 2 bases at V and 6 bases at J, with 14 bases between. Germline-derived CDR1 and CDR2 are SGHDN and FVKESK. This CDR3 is CASSQIGVVAEQYF. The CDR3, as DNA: TGTGCCAGCAGCCAAATCGGTGTCGTTGCCGAGCAGTACTTC.

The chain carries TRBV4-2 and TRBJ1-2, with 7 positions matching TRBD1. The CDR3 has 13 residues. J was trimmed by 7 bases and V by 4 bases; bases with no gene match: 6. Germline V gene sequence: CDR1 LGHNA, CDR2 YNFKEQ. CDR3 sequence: CASSPETGLGYTF. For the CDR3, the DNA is TGTGCCAGCAGCCCGGAGACAGGGCTTGGCTACACCTTC.

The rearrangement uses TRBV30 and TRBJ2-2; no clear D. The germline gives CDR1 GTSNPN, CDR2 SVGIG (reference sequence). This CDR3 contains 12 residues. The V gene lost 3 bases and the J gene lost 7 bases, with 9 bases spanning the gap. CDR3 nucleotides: TGTGCCTGGAGCCTAGTAATCGGGGAGCTGTTTTTT. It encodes CAWSLVIGELFF.

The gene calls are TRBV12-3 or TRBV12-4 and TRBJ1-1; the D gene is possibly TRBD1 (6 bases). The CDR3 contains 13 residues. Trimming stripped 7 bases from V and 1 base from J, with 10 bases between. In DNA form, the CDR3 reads TGTGCCAGCATGAGGACAGAGAACACTGAAGCTTTCTTT. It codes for CASMRTENTEAFF.

The CDR3 DNA reads as TGTGCCAGCAGTGGGGCAGTCTACGAGCAGTACTTC. Protein sequence: CASSGAVYEQYF. The chain couples TRBV2 to TRBJ2-7; D uncertain. V was pared by 4 bases and J by 3 bases, with 7 bases between. CDR1 SNHLY and CDR2 FYNNEI come from the germline V gene. The CDR3 length is 12 residues.

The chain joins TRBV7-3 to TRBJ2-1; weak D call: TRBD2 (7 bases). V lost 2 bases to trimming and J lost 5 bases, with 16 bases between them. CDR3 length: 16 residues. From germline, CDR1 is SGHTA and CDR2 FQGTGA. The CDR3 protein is CASSLVGGGGDNEQFF. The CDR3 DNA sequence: TGTGCCAGCAGCTTAGTTGGGGGCGGGGGAGACAATGAGCAGTTCTTC.

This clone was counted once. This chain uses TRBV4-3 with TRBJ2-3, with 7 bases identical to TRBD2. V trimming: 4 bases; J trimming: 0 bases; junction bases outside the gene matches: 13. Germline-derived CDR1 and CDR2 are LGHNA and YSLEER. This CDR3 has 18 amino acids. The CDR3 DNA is TGCGCCAGCAGCCCCTCCGGGGGAAGCGGGAAAAGCACAGATACGCAGTATTTT. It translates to CASSPSGGSGKSTDTQYF.

The CDR3, as DNA: TGTGCCAGCCGAGGGGCGGGGGGGGCAGATACGCAGTATTTT. As protein: CASRGAGGADTQYF. The genes are TRBV6-5 and TRBJ2-3; TRBD2 matches at 9 bases. Germline CDR1 reads MNHEY; CDR2 reads SVGAGI. The junction had 7 bases not matched to a gene; V was cut back by 8 bases and J by 4 bases. CDR3 size: 14 residues.